The source of this TCR beta chain is a study of shared clonotypes between healthy human individuals. The table came from immunoSEQ multiplex PCR; TCRdb's copy has only in-frame clones and leaves some out. This sample has about 1 million clones, with more than 65% found just once. General study findings and limits: Since donors were few, the genetic and exposure-history diversity represented was limited.

Only a few counts were recorded for this clone. Its antigen is unidentified. Germline CDR1 and CDR2: SEHNR and FQNEAQ (reference sequence). Germline trimming cut 11 bases from V and 4 bases from J; bases unmatched to any gene: 4. The CDR3 length is 14 residues. The TCR was taken from a man between 18 and 29 years old in good health. The V gene is TRBV7-9, the J gene TRBJ2-1; 14 bases fit TRBD2. Material: memory CD4+ T cells sorted from blood. The subset was: CD45RA-negative fraction. The CDR3 DNA reads as TGTGCCGTACGACTAGCGGGGGGGTACAATGAGCAGTTCTTC. Encoded protein: CAVRLAGGYNEQFF.